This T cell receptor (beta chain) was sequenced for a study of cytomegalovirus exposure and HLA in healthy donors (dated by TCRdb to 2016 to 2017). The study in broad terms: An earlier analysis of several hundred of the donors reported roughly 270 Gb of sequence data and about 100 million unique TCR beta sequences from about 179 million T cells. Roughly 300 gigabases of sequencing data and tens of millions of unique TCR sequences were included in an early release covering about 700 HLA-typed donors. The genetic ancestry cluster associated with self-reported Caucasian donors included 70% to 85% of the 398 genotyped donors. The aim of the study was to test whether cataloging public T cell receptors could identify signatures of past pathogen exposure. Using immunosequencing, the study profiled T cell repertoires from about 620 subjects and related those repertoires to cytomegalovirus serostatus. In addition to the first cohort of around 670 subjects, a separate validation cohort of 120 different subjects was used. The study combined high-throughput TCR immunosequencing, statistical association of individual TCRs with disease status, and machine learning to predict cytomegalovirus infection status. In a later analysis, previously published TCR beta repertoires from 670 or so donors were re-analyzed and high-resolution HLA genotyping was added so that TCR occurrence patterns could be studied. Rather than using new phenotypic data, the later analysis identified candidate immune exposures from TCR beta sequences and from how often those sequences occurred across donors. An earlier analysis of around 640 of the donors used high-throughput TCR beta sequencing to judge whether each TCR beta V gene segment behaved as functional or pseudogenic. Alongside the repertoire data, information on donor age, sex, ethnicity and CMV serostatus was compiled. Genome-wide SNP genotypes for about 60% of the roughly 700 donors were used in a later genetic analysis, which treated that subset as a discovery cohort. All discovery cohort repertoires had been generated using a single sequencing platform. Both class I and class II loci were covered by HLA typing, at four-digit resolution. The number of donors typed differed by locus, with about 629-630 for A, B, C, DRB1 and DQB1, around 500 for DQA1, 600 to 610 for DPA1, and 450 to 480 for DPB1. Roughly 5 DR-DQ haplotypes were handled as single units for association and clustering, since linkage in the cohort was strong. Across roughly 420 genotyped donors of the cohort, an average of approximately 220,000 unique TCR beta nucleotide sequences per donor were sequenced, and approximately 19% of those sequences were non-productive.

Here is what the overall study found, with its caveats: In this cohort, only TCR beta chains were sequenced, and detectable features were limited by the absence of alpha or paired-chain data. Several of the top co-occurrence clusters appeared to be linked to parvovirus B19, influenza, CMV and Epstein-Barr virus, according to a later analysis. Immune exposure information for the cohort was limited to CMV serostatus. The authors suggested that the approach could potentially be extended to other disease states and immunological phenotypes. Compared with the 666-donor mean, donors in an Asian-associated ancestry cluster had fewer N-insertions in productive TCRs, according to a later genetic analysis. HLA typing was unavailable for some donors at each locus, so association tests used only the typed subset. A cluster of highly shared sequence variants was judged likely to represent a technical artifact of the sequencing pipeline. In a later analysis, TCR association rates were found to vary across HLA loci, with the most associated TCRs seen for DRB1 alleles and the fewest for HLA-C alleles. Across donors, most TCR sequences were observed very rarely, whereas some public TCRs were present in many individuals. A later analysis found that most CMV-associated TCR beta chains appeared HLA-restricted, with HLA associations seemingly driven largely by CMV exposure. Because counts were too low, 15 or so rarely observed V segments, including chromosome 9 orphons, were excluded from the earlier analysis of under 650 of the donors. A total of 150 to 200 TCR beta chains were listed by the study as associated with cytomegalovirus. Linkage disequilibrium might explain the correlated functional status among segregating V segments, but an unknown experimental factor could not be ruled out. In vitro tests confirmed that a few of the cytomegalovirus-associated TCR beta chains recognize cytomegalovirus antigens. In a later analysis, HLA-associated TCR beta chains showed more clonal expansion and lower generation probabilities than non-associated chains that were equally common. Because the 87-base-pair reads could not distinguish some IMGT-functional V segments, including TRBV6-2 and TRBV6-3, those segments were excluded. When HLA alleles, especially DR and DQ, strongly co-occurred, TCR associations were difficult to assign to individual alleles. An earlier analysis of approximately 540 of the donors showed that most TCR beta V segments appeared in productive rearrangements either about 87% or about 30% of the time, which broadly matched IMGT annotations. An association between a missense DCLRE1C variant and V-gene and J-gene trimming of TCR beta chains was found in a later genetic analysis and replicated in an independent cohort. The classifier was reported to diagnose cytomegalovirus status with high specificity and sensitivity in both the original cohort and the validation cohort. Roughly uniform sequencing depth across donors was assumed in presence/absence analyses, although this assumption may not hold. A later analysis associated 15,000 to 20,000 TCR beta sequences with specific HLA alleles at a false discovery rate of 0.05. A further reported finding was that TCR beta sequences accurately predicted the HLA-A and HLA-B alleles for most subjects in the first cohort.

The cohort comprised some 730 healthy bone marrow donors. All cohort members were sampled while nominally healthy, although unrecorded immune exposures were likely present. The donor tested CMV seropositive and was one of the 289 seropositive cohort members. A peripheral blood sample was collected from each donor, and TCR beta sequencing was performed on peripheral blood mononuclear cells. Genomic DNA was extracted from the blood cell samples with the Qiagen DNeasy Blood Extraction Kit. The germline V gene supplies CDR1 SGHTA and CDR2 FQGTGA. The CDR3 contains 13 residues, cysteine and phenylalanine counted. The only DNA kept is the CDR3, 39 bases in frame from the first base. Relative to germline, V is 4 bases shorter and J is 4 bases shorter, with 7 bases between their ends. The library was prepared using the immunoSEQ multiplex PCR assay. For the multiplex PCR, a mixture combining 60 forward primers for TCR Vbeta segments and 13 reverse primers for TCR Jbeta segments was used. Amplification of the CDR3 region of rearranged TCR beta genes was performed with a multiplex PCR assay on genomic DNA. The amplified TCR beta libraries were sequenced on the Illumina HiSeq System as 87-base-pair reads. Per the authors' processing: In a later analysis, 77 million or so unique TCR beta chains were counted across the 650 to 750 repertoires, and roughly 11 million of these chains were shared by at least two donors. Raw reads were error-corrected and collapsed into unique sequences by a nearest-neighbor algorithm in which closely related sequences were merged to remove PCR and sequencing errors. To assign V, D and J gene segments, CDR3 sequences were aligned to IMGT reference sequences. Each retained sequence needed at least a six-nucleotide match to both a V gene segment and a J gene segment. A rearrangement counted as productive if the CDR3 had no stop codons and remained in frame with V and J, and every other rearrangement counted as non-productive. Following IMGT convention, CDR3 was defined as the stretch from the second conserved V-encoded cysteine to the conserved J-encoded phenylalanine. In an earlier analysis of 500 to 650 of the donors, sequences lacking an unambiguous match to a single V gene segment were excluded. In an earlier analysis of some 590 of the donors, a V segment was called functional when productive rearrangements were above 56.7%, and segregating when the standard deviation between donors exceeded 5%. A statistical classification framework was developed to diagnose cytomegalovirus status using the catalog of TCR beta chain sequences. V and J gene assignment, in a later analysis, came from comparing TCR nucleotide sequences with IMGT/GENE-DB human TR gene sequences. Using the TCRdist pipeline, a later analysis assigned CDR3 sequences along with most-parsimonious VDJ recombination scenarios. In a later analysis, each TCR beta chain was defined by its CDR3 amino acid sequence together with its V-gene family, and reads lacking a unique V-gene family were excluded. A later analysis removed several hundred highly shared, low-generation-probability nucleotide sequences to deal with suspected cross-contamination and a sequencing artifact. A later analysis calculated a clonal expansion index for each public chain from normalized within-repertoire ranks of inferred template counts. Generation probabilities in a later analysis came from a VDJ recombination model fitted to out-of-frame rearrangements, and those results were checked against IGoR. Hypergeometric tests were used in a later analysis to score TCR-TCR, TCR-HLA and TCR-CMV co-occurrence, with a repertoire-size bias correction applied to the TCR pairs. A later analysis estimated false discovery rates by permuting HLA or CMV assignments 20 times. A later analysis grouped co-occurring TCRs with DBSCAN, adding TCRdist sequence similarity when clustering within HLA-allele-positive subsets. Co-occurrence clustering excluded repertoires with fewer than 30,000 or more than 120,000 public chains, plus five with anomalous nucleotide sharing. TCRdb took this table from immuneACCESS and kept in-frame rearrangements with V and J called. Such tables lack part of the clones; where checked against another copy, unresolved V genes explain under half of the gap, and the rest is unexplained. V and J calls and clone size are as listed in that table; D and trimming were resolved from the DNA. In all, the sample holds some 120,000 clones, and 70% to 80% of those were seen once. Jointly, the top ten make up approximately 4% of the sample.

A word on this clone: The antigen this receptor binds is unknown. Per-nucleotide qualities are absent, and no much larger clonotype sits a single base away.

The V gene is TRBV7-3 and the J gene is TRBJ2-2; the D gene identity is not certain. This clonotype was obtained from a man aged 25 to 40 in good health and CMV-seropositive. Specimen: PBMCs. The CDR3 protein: CASSSVGTGELFF. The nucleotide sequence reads TGTGCCAGCAGCTCAGTTGGCACCGGGGAGCTGTTTTTT.